This T cell receptor (beta chain) was observed in a study of a mutant IDH1 vaccine in newly diagnosed glioma. Overall study context: Patients received vaccination from 4-6 weeks after radiotherapy alone, or with temozolomide cycles.

Specified time point: week 23, last vaccination. In the vaccine, a single dose held 300 ug of the mutant IDH1 20-mer peptide, along with topical imiquimod. Method: immunoSEQ multiplex PCR; TCRdb's copy keeps in-frame clones and lacks some. The table has about 44,000 clones, roughly 90% seen once; the top ten hold over 3.5%. A note on this clone: What it binds is not known.

Germline V gene lookup returns CDR1 LNHDA and CDR2 SQIVND (reference sequence). Trimming took off 2 bases at V and 5 bases at J, with 13 bases between the two ends. The CDR3 sequence is 15 residues long. The sequencing used PBMCs, collected from a glioma patient whose treatment included an IDH1 peptide vaccine. J is TRBJ1-5 and V is TRBV19; D perhaps matches TRBD1 (6 bases). The receptor was derived from a man aged 45 to 65 with glioma. CDR3 DNA: TGTGCCAGTAGTATAACCGGCAGGGGCTATCAGCCCCAGCATTTT. Its protein product is CASSITGRGYQPQHF. Filled out from reference TRBV19 and TRBJ1-5, the complete variable domain reads DGGITQSPKYLFRKEGQNVTLSCEQNLNHDAMYWYRQDPGQGLRLIYYSQIVNDFQKGDIAEGYSVSREKKESFPLTVTSAQKNPTAFYLCASSITGRGYQPQHFGDGTRLSIL.